The 18 T cell receptor beta chains below all came from one sample that was sequenced in a study of Tregs in tolerant kidney transplant recipients. Sequencing was performed with immunoSEQ multiplex PCR; in TCRdb, only in-frame clones are kept and a portion is missing. Among about 69,000 clones, about 89% were seen once, and the ten largest hold about 0.37%. The sequences come from CD4+ T cells from blood, collected before the transplant. The receptors come from a human donor who received a combined kidney and bone marrow transplant.

The chain couples TRBV19 to TRBJ2-3; TRBD1 agrees at 7 bases. V was pared by 7 bases and J by 1 base, with 11 bases of the junction left unmatched. The CDR3 covers 16 residues. CDR1 LNHDA and CDR2 SQIVND come from the germline V gene (reference sequence). The CDR3, as DNA: TGTGCCAGTACAAAGAAACAGGGGTTGGGCACAGATACGCAGTATTTT. Amino acids: CASTKKQGLGTDTQYF.

This rearrangement joins TRBV18 to TRBJ2-1, with a weak D call TRBD2 (6 bases). Between the trimmed V and J ends, which lost 3 bases and 3 bases, there was a span of 9 bases. The CDR3 extends over 14 amino acids. The germline V gene has CDR1 KGHSH and CDR2 LQKENI. This CDR3 is CASSPGLDYNEQFF. CDR3 bases: TGTGCCAGCTCACCGGGACTGGACTACAATGAGCAGTTCTTC.

Judged by abundance, this clone is medium-sized (0.01 to 0.1%). The CDR3 DNA reads as TGTGCCAGCTCACCCGGGGCTGGGACAGGGTTGGAAAAACTGTTTTTT. Translated: CASSPGAGTGLEKLFF. This chain connects TRBV18 to TRBJ1-4, with 9 positions matching TRBD1. The CDR3 spans 16 residues. Germline trimming cut 3 bases from V and 8 bases from J; bases unmatched to any gene: 10. Germline lookup yields CDR1 KGHSH and CDR2 LQKENI.

The rearrangement joins TRBV5-1 to TRBJ2-7; a possible D gene is TRBD2 (6 bases). CDR3 length: 16 residues. Germline loops: CDR1 SGHRS, CDR2 YFSETQ. V was shortened by 4 bases and J by 2 bases, with 19 bases between the two germline ends. In DNA form, the CDR3 reads TGCGCCAGCAGCCCTCAGGGTGGGACTGAGACCTACGAGCAGTACTTC. This encodes CASSPQGGTETYEQYF.

V is TRBV18 and J is TRBJ2-1, with TRBD2 identical over 10 bases. Germline CDR1 and CDR2: KGHSH and LQKENI. This CDR3 is 15 amino acids long. After removal of 5 bases from V and 8 bases from J, the junction contained 9 bases not matched to a gene. The CDR3 is CASSRLAGGEDEQFF. Here the CDR3 DNA reads TGTGCCAGCTCAAGACTAGCGGGTGGGGAGGATGAGCAGTTCTTC.

The V gene is TRBV15, the J gene TRBJ2-7; TRBD2 aligns across 11 bases. This CDR3 has 15 residues. The V and J ends lost 0 bases and 7 bases, in that order; junction bases with no gene match: 5. Germline CDR1 and CDR2: LNHNV and YYDKDF (reference sequence). The DNA of the CDR3 is TGTGCCACCAGCAGAGAACTAGCGGGAGTACGGGAGCAGTACTTC. Its protein is CATSRELAGVREQYF.

This chain uses TRBV10-2 with TRBJ2-1, with D perhaps TRBD1 (6 bases). CDR1 WSHSY and CDR2 SAAADI come from the germline V gene. V gave up 7 bases and J gave up 5 bases, with 18 bases separating them. The CDR3 covers 15 residues. The CDR3 reads CASTLNYRENNEQFF. The CDR3 region has the DNA TGCGCCAGCACCCTCAATTACAGGGAAAACAATGAGCAGTTCTTC.

This rearrangement joins TRBV18 to TRBJ2-7; D might be TRBD2 (5 bases). The ends were cut back, 3 bases at V and 0 bases at J, with 9 bases in the middle. The germline gives CDR1 KGHSH, CDR2 LQKENI. This CDR3 region has 14 residues. The CDR3 loop is CASSPFGDSYEQYF. In DNA, the CDR3 is TGTGCCAGCTCACCCTTCGGGGACTCCTACGAGCAGTACTTC. Using reference TRBV18 and TRBJ2-7 for the parts outside the CDR3, the full variable domain is NAGVMQNPRHLVRRRGQEARLRCSPMKGHSHVYWYRQLPEEGLKFMVYLQKENIIDESGMPKERFSAEFPKEGPSILRIQQVVRGDSAAYFCASSPFGDSYEQYFGPGTRLTVT.

The rearrangement links TRBV11-2 to TRBJ2-4; the D is unclear. CDR1 is SGHAT, CDR2 FQNNGV, per germline. V lost 4 bases, J lost 0 bases, and 7 bases lay in between. The CDR3 sequence is 14 residues long. As DNA, the CDR3 is TGTGCCAGCAGCTCCAGGCTAGCCAAAAACATTCAGTACTTC. As protein: CASSSRLAKNIQYF.

This chain links TRBV19 with TRBJ1-5; 9 bases match TRBD1. J was trimmed by 3 bases and V by 6 bases; bases with no gene match: 9. Germline V gene sequence: CDR1 LNHDA, CDR2 SQIVND (reference sequence). This CDR3 has 16 residues. CDR3 nucleotides: TGTGCCAGTAGGCCCCACGACAGGGGGGACAATCAGCCCCAGCATTTT. As protein: CASRPHDRGDNQPQHF.

The rearrangement joins TRBV11-2 to TRBJ2-1, with D possibly TRBD1 on 5 matching bases. CDR1 SGHAT and CDR2 FQNNGV come from the germline V gene. The CDR3 spans 15 residues. The V end lost 2 bases, the J end lost 3 bases, and 11 bases lay between the germline ends. CDR3 bases: TGTGCCAGCAGCTTAATGGAGACAGACTACAATGAGCAGTTCTTC. Translated, it gives CASSLMETDYNEQFF.

This chain connects TRBV7-2 to TRBJ2-3; tentative D call: TRBD1 (6 bases). The CDR3 covers 15 residues. The germline V and J ends were trimmed by 5 bases and 5 bases, with 17 bases remaining between them. Germline values: CDR1 SGHTA, CDR2 FQGNSA. The CDR3 protein is CASSAQGSLGDTQYF. The CDR3, as DNA: TGTGCCAGCAGCGCACAGGGTTCCCTGGGAGATACGCAGTATTTT. The whole variable domain, filled in from reference TRBV7-2 and TRBJ2-3, reads GAGVSQSPSNKVTEKGKDVELRCDPISGHTALYWYRQSLGQGLEFLIYFQGNSAPDKSGLPSDRFSAERTGGSVSTLTIQRTQQEDSAVYLCASSAQGSLGDTQYFGPGTRLTVL.

The chain links TRBV5-4 to TRBJ2-5; D uncertain. V lost 1 base, J lost 0 bases, and 10 bases lay in between. Germline CDR1 and CDR2: SGHNT and YYREEE (reference sequence). This CDR3 contains 15 residues. This CDR3 reads CASSLPWPYQETQYF. The CDR3 coding sequence is TGTGCCAGCAGCTTGCCGTGGCCGTACCAAGAGACCCAGTACTTC.

The chain employs TRBV25-1 and TRBJ2-1; D possibly corresponds to TRBD2 (6 bases). This CDR3 is built from 11 residues. CDR1 MGHDK and CDR2 SYGVNS come from the germline V gene. CDR3 nucleotides: TGTGCTGGGGGGTCACGCAATGAGCAGTTCTTC. Translation: CAGGSRNEQFF.

The chain joins TRBV19 to TRBJ2-7; TRBD2 might be the D (6 bases). The CDR3 contains 14 residues. Germline assignment: CDR1 LNHDA and CDR2 SQIVND (reference sequence). V dropped 3 bases and J dropped 9 bases, with 18 bases sitting between them. CDR3 protein: CASSIEGEAGRQYF. The CDR3 DNA sequence: TGTGCCAGTAGTATTGAGGGCGAGGCGGGAAGGCAGTACTTC.

This clone appeared a single time. The genes are TRBV5-4 and TRBJ2-5; maybe TRBD2 (5 bases). The CDR3 runs to 13 residues. Germline assignment: CDR1 SGHNT and CDR2 YYREEE (reference sequence). With 0 bases removed from V and 3 bases from J, the gap between germline ends came to 6 bases. The CDR3 here is CASSLVREETQYF. CDR3 coding DNA: TGTGCCAGCAGCTTGGTGAGGGAAGAGACCCAGTACTTC. The variable domain in full, with the rest retrieved from reference TRBV5-4 and TRBJ2-5, is ETGVTQSPTHLIKTRGQQVTLRCSSQSGHNTVSWYQQALGQGPQFIFQYYREEENGRGNFPPRFSGLQFPNYSSELNVNALELDDSALYLCASSLVREETQYFGPGTRLLVL.

In its sample, this clone was seen once. CDR3 nucleotide sequence: TGTGCCACGATGGGAGCCTACGAGCAGTACTTC. It yields the protein CATMGAYEQYF. The V and J genes are TRBV10-3 and TRBJ2-7; a possible D gene is TRBD2 (5 bases). CDR3 length: 11 residues. Germline V gene lookup returns CDR1 ENHRY and CDR2 SYGVKD. Trimming pared 10 bases from V and 2 bases from J, leaving 9 bases between.

V gene TRBV9 combines with J gene TRBJ2-7; TRBD1 aligns across 9 bases. The CDR3 extends over 16 amino acids. Per germline, CDR1 SGDLS and CDR2 YYNGEE. V lost 1 base and J lost 5; bases outside the gene matches: 10. This CDR3 is CASSVRGDRAVNEQYF. The CDR3 DNA follows: TGTGCCAGCAGCGTAAGGGGGGACAGGGCGGTGAACGAGCAGTACTTC.